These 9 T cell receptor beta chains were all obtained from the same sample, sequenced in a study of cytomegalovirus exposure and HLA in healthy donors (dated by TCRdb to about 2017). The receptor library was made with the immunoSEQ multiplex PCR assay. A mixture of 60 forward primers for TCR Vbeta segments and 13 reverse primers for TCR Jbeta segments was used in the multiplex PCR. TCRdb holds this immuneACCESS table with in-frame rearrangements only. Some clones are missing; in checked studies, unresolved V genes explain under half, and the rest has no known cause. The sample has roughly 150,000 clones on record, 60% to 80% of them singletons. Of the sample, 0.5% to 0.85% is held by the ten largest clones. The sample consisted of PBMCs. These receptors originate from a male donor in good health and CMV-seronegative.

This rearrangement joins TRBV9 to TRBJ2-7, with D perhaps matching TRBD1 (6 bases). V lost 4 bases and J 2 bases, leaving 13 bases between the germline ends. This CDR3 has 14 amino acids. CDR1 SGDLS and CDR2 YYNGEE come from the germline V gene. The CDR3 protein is CASSPPDRTYEQYF. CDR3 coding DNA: TGTGCCAGCAGCCCTCCTGACAGGACCTACGAGCAGTACTTC.

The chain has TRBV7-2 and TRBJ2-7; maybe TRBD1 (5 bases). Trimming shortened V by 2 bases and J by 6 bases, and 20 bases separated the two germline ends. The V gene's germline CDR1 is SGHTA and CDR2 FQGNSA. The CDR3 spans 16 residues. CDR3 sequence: CASSLRDPAGHVEQYF. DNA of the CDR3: TGTGCCAGCAGCTTACGAGACCCTGCAGGGCACGTCGAGCAGTACTTC.

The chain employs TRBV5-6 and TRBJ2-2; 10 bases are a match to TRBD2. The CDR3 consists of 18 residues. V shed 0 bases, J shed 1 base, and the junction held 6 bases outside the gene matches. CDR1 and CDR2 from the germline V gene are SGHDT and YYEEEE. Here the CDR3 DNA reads TGTGCCAGCAGCTTGGTCGGACTAGCGGCCCGGAACACCGGGGAGCTGTTTTTT. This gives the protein CASSLVGLAARNTGELFF.

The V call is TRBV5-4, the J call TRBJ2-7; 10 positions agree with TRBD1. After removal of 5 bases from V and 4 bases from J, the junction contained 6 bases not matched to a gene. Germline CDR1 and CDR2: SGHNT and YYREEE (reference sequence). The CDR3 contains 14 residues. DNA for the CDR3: TGTGCCAGCAGGGAGGGACAGGGGAATTACGAGCAGTACTTC. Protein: CASREGQGNYEQYF.

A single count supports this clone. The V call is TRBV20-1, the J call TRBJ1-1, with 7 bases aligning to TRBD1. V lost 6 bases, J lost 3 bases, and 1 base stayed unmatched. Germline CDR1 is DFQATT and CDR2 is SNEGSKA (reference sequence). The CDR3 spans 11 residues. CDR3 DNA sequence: TGCAGTGCCCAGGGGGACACTGAAGCTTTCTTT. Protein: CSAQGDTEAFF.

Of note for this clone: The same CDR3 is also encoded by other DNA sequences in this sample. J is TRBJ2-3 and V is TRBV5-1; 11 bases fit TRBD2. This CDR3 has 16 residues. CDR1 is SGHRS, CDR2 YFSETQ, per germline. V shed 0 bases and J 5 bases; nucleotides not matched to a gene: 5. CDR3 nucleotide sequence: TGCGCCAGCAGCTTGGACCTAGCGGGAGGTGGAGATACGCAGTATTTT. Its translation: CASSLDLAGGGDTQYF. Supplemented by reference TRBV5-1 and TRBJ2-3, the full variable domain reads KAGVTQTPRYLIKTRGQQVTLSCSPISGHRSVSWYQQTPGQGLQFLFEYFSETQRNKGNFPGRFSGRQFSNSRSEMNVSTLELGDSALYLCASSLDLAGGGDTQYFGPGTRLTVL.

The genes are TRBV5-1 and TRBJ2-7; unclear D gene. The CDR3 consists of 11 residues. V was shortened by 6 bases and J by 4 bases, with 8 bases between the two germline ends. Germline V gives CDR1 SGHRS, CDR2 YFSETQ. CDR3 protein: CASNNLYEQYF. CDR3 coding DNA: TGCGCCAGCAATAATCTGTACGAGCAGTACTTC.

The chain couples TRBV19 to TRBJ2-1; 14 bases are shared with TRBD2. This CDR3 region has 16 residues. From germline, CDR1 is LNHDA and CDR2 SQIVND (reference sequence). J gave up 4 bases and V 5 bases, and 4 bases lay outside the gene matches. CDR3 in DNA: TGTGCCAGTAGTGAGACTAGCGGGAGGGAGTACAATGAGCAGTTCTTC. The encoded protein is CASSETSGREYNEQFF.

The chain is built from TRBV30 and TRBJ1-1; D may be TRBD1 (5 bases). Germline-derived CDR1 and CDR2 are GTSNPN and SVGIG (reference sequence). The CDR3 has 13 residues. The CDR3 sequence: CVGGRTLNTEAFF. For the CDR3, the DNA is TGTGTCGGTGGAAGGACACTGAACACTGAAGCTTTCTTT.